There are many counts of the clone carrying this T cell receptor (beta chain). Its antigen is unidentified. 5'RACE with 10-nucleotide random UMIs produced the cDNA. TCRdb recomputed calls from the 5' RACE reads with MiXCR, one row per CDR3 protein. This table has around 17,000 distinct CDR3 sequences, roughly 22% appearing once. The source of the sample is a study of neurological immune-mediated disorders. Findings and limits, study-wide: Across subjects, no CDR3 amino acid sequence appeared in expanded clones of more than one subject, a finding that suggested private repertoires in all groups.

J was trimmed by 2 bases and V by 4 bases; bases with no gene match: 3. This CDR3 has 13 residues. Germline CDR1 and CDR2: DFQATT and SNEGSKA (reference sequence). The unsorted libraries were generated from a total of 2 million PBMCs, which had been stored in RNAlater at -80 C. The sequenced material came from PBMCs. This chain connects TRBV20-1 to TRBJ1-1; 8 bases align to TRBD1. The receptor's source is a man aged 50-59 years in good health. DNA for the CDR3: TGCAGTGCTACGCAGGGGGCAAACACTGAAGCTTTCTTT. As protein: CSATQGANTEAFF.